The TCR beta chain under discussion was sequenced for a study of CD8 T cells in ankylosing spondylitis. Study results and limitations: Within ankylosing spondylitis blood, a TCR beta motif made up of roughly eight highly homologous variants appeared to be characteristic. Reported data indicate significant enrichment of disease-linked clones within matched ankylosing spondylitis synovial fluid. CD8+ by phenotype, disease-linked clones were relatively rare in peripheral blood.

By quantitative 5'-RACE with molecular barcodes, the TCR beta libraries were made. Each CDR3 protein is one row after TCRdb ran MiXCR on the 5' RACE reads. The sample yields a few hundred thousand distinct CDR3 sequences, around a tenth seen once. Points on this clonotype: The antigen is not known. One junction end does not reproduce the germline sequence, and a read error may be involved.

Sequenced input: blood, either unsorted or a sorted T cell fraction (not recorded which). This clonotype was obtained from a female donor with ankylosing spondylitis or in good health (not recorded which).

The DNA of the CDR3 is TGTGCCAGCAGCCCATCAGCGGTCAGCTCCTACGTGCAGTACTTC. This translates into CASSPSAVSSYVQYF. The chain links TRBV7-2 to TRBJ2-7, with D possibly matching TRBD2 (5 bases). The CDR3 covers 15 residues. The germline V gene encodes CDR1 SGHTA and CDR2 FQGNSA. Full variable domain (missing parts from reference TRBV7-2 and TRBJ2-7): GAGVSQSPSNKVTEKGKDVELRCDPISGHTALYWYRQSLGQGLEFLIYFQGNSAPDKSGLPSDRFSAERTGGSVSTLTIQRTQQEDSAVYLCASSPSAVSSYVQYFGPGTRLTVT.